A selection of T cell receptor beta chains follows, all from one sample in a study of shared clonotypes between healthy human individuals. The assay was immunoSEQ multiplex PCR, and TCRdb's table has in-frame clones only and misses some. The data show 2 million to 3 million clones, with around 94% seen just once and roughly 0.15% held by the top ten. Sequencing was done on a sample of naive CD4+ T cells sorted from blood. These receptors all come from a young man in good health. CDR3s include the opening cysteine and the closing phenylalanine or tryptophan. The D gene is left open where the match is weak. Clone size is shown for a subset of rows, as once, few, many or a class of expanded clone.

d_gene	v_gene	j_gene	abundance	CDR3nt	CDR3aa
-	TRBV27	TRBJ1-2	few	TGTGCCAGCAGTTTATTGCCAGGGAACTATGGCTACACCTTC	CASSLLPGNYGYTF
-	TRBV28	TRBJ1-6	-	TGTGCCAGCAGTGCCACACTTAATTCACCCCTCCACTTT	CASSATLNSPLHF
TRBD2	TRBV6-4	TRBJ2-3	-	TGTGCCAGCAGCTCAGGACTAGCGGGAGGGCCAACAGATACGCAGTATTTT	CASSSGLAGGPTDTQYF
-	TRBV18	TRBJ1-1	-	TGTGCCAGCTCACCACAGGAGGCCACGAACACTGAAGCTTTCTTT	CASSPQEATNTEAFF
-	TRBV2	TRBJ1-6	-	TGTGCCAGCAGTTTAGCGGGGCCGTATAATTCACCCCTCCACTTT	CASSLAGPYNSPLHF
TRBD2	TRBV9	TRBJ2-2	-	TGTGCCAGCAGCGACTTAGCGGGAGGGTCGAACACCGGGGAGCTGTTTTTT	CASSDLAGGSNTGELFF
-	TRBV7-9	TRBJ2-7	-	TGTGCCAGCAGCTTGGGCGGGGCATCCTACGAGCAGTACTTC	CASSLGGASYEQYF
-	TRBV5-1	TRBJ2-5	-	TGCGCCAGCAGACCCCAGACTAGTGCAGAGACCCAGTACTTC	CASRPQTSAETQYF
-	TRBV4-1	TRBJ1-6	-	TGCGCCAGCAGCCAACCCACGGAGGGGTTGAGGGGACCCCTCCACTTT	CASSQPTEGLRGPLHF
-	TRBV2	TRBJ1-2	few	TGTGCCAGCAGTGATAGAGGGACCCTGGGCTACACCTTC	CASSDRGTLGYTF
TRBD1	TRBV5-8	TRBJ2-5	-	TGTGCCAGCAGTCCGGACAGGGGTGAAGAGACCCAGTACTTC	CASSPDRGEETQYF
-	TRBV5-1	TRBJ1-1	-	TGCGCCAGCAGCCTGAGTGGACAGCCGAACACTGAAGCTTTCTTT	CASSLSGQPNTEAFF
TRBD2	TRBV6-5	TRBJ2-1	-	TGTGCCAGCAGTAACGTAGCGGGAGGATGGAATGAGCAGTTCTTC	CASSNVAGGWNEQFF
-	TRBV28	TRBJ1-2	-	TGTGCCAGCGGCAGGGGCCTCTATGGCTACACCTTC	CASGRGLYGYTF
-	TRBV6-1	TRBJ2-2	-	TGTGCCAGCAGTGGACGTGGGTTAAACACCGGGGAGCTGTTTTTT	CASSGRGLNTGELFF
-	TRBV6-5	TRBJ1-2	-	TGTGCCAGCGGACCGGGACCCACCTATGGCTACACCTTC	CASGPGPTYGYTF
TRBD1	TRBV30	TRBJ1-3	-	TGTGCCTGGAGTCAGGGGGGCCATGGAAACACCATATATTTT	CAWSQGGHGNTIYF
TRBD2	TRBV5-4	TRBJ2-7	-	TGTGCCAGCAGCGAGGGACTAGCGGGGGCCTGGTACTTC	CASSEGLAGAWYF
TRBD1	TRBV28	TRBJ1-4	-	TGTGCCAGCAGTCCGACAGGGGTATCTAATGAAAAACTGTTTTTT	CASSPTGVSNEKLFF
-	TRBV30	TRBJ2-7	-	TGTGCCTGGAGTGAACAGGGACATGGCGAGCAGTACTTC	CAWSEQGHGEQYF
TRBD1	TRBV5-6	TRBJ2-7	-	TGTGCCAGCAGCGACAGACAGGGTATCCGCGAGCAGTACTTC	CASSDRQGIREQYF
TRBD1	TRBV7-9	TRBJ2-2	-	TGTGCCCCAAAATCGGGGACAGAAACCGGGGAGCTGTTTTTT	CAPKSGTETGELFF
TRBD1	TRBV19	TRBJ1-1	-	TGTGCCAGTAGTCTCGACAGGGTCGAAGCTTTCTTT	CASSLDRVEAFF
TRBD1	TRBV7-2	TRBJ1-1	-	TGTGCCAGCAGCTTGGGACAGGGCGCGAACACTGAAGCTTTCTTT	CASSLGQGANTEAFF
-	TRBV7-2	TRBJ2-7	-	TGTGCCAGCAGCTCGACTCCCTACGAGCAGTACTTC	CASSSTPYEQYF
-	TRBV11-2	TRBJ2-1	-	TGTGCCAGCAGCGCCTCCCTTAATGAGCAGTTCTTC	CASSASLNEQFF
TRBD2	TRBV7-2	TRBJ2-1	-	TGTGCCAGCAGCTCGGGACTAGATTACAATGAGCAGTTCTTC	CASSSGLDYNEQFF
TRBD1	TRBV19	TRBJ2-2	once	TGTGCCAGTAGTAGACAGGGGGCCGGGGAGCTGTTTTTT	CASSRQGAGELFF
TRBD1	TRBV2	TRBJ1-3	-	TGTGCCAGCAGGGACAGGGCCTCTGGAAACACCATATATTTT	CASRDRASGNTIYF
-	TRBV9	TRBJ1-1	-	TGTGCCAGCAGCGACACAGGGCGGAACACTGAAGCTTTCTTT	CASSDTGRNTEAFF
-	TRBV21-1	TRBJ1-5	-	TGTGCCAGCAGCAGGGGACAGGGGGCAAGCAATCAGCCCCAGCATTTT	CASSRGQGASNQPQHF
TRBD2	TRBV6-5	TRBJ2-7	-	TGTGCCAGCAGTCGTAGCGGGTTTAACTACGAGCAGTACTTC	CASSRSGFNYEQYF
TRBD2	TRBV7-6	TRBJ2-4	-	TGTGCCAGCAGCCCCTCCGGCCCGGGACTAGCGGGAGGAGGTGGGAAAAACATTCAGTACTTC	CASSPSGPGLAGGGGKNIQYF
-	TRBV5-1	TRBJ2-7	-	TGCGCCAGCAGCAAGGGACACCCTTCCTACGAGCAGTACTTC	CASSKGHPSYEQYF
-	TRBV30	TRBJ1-3	-	TGTGCCTGGAGGCCACTCTTGGGGGCGAACTCTGGAAACACCATATATTTT	CAWRPLLGANSGNTIYF
-	TRBV5-1	TRBJ2-2	once	TGCGCCAGCTCACCGGACAGAACTTTCAACACCGGGGAGCTGTTTTTT	CASSPDRTFNTGELFF
-	TRBV7-9	TRBJ2-1	-	TGTGCCAGCAGCACCGGGCTAACTGACTCCTACAATGAGCAGTTCTTC	CASSTGLTDSYNEQFF
TRBD2	TRBV5-1	TRBJ2-7	once	TGCGCCAGCAGCCCGGGGGGAAACGAGCAGTACTTC	CASSPGGNEQYF
TRBD1	TRBV10-3	TRBJ2-3	-	TGTGCCATCAGTGAGTCAGAAAGGGGGCCGGGGATCGGCACAGATACGCAGTATTTT	CAISESERGPGIGTDTQYF
TRBD2	TRBV30	TRBJ2-7	-	TGTGCCTGGAGTTCGGGGGGTTTATACGAGCAGTACTTC	CAWSSGGLYEQYF
-	TRBV28	TRBJ2-2	-	TGTGCCAGCAGTTCGGGGAACACCGGGGAGCTGTTTTTT	CASSSGNTGELFF